This T cell receptor beta chain comes out of a study of blood T cells in healthy people across ages. Ten or more counts support this clonotype. Whenever a sample was processed, at least 6.5 million PBMCs were isolated. A J-beta primer mix and a sample-barcoded 5' primer were used in a second PCR of roughly 6 to 11 cycles. The template-switch adaptor, which had 12 random nucleotides, put a tag on each cDNA molecule. CDR3-containing paired-end reads numbered at least 2.5 million in each sample. TCRdb itself ran the 5' RACE reads through MiXCR, one entry per CDR3 protein. The sample shows about 780,000 distinct CDR3 sequences, more than 35% of them seen only once. Germline V gene data show CDR1 as SQVTM and CDR2 as ANQGSEA. V was cut by 1 base and J by 7 bases, with 19 bases left in between. The CDR3 spans 15 residues.

This TCR came from a man at least 80 years old in good health. The sequencing input was blood. The chain recombines TRBV29-1 with TRBJ2-5; D is ambiguous. The CDR3 sequence is CSVEVGSLERMTQYF. In nucleotides, the CDR3 is TGCAGCGTTGAAGTCGGTAGCTTGGAAAGGATGACCCAGTACTTC. Based on the CDR3 plus reference TRBV29-1 and TRBJ2-5, the full variable domain is SAVISQKPSRDICQRGTSLTIQCQVDSQVTMMFWYRQQPGQSLTLIATANQGSEATYESGFVIDKFPISRPNLTFSTLTVSNMSPEDSSIYLCSVEVGSLERMTQYFGPGTRLLVL.